This TCR beta chain stems from a study of shared T cell receptors in the human thymus. The protocol was immunoSEQ multiplex PCR, while the TCRdb copy is restricted to in-frame clones and leaves out a portion. Of 500,000 to 850,000 clones listed, more than 70% are singletons. The sample was also reused in another study, on human thymus T cells.

The TCR originated in a boy under two years old with a congenital heart defect. The specimen was thymocytes.

CDR3 sequence reads: CASRPKPQGSDSSYEQYF. The DNA for the CDR3 is TGCGCCAGCAGGCCGAAACCACAGGGTTCGGACTCCTCCTACGAGCAGTACTTC. The chain uses TRBV10-2 and TRBJ2-7, with D tentatively TRBD1 (6 bases). V was shortened by 6 bases and J by 0 bases, with 24 bases between the two germline ends. The CDR3 length is 18 residues. Per the germline V gene, CDR1 is WSHSY and CDR2 is SAAADI.